A selection of T cell receptor beta chains follows, all from one sample in a study of shared clonotypes between healthy human individuals. TCRdb's copy holds only in-frame clones and misses some; the assay was immunoSEQ multiplex PCR. The data hold some 900,000 clones, with around three quarters observed a single time. Sequencing was carried out using memory CD4+ T cells sorted from blood. The receptors derive from a man aged 18 to 35 in good health. CDR3s include the opening cysteine and the closing phenylalanine or tryptophan. For some rows the clone size is stated as once, few or many, or as a class when expanded; others skip it.

size | V | CDR3
few | TRBV9 | CASSVDRAGGYTF
- | TRBV7-9 | CASSYLSQGASEQFF
- | TRBV7-2 | CASSLAFLWEGSKTQYF
few | TRBV6-1 | CASSEAWDKAFF
- | TRBV5-6 | CASSLPSSTDRDYGYTF
- | TRBV20-1 | CSAGREETQYF
- | TRBV28 | CASSSSGGTGQPQHF
- | TRBV5-6 | CASSFRGATNEKLFF
many | TRBV18 | CASSPKPGQGMDEQYF
- | TRBV6-5 | CASIPGQGLIEKLFF
- | TRBV5-4 | CASSFVRGTGELFF
- | TRBV2 | CASKRGGAYSPLHF
- | TRBV11-2 | CASSKQGANYGYTF
once | TRBV7-2 | CASSPRPGGSQHGTQYF
once | TRBV6-6 | CASSPTSGEYNEQFF
- | TRBV7-2 | CASSLDTYNEQFF
- | TRBV30 | CAWSEGPSGANVLTF
- | TRBV7-9 | CASSLSQGLSPLHF
- | TRBV14 | CASSQGGLAGYYEQYF
- | TRBV19 | CATSLAGETTYEQYF
- | TRBV10-3 | CAISPQRGHTDTQYF
- | TRBV30 | CAWRRGGAYRQPQHF
- | TRBV5-6 | CASRGTASGRNPYEQYF
few | TRBV5-1 | CASSRDNYEQYF
- | TRBV28 | CASSGRGQGSPEQYF
- | TRBV6-4 | CASSDRRPYEQYF
- | TRBV5-6 | CASSGGTARRKERGEQYF
- | TRBV5-1 | CASSQVGRSYEQYF
- | TRBV5-1 | CASSSDTGVPYEQYF
- | TRBV5-1 | CASRPSGDTGELFF
- | TRBV25-1 | CASSESGVIIEKLFF
few | TRBV6-8 | CASRGLAGMETQYF
- | TRBV5-1 | CASSEERGLRDTQYF
- | TRBV6-5 | CASSQTGRGEKLFF
- | TRBV13 | CASSLATTANTGELFF
few | TRBV5-6 | CASSLPAGDQGGAFF
- | TRBV20-1 | CSARTVQQFF
- | TRBV27 | CASSLNRENSPLHF
- | TRBV5-1 | CASSPGLVSGSGANVLTF
- | TRBV2 | CASSEGKGNLGGYTF